The sequence of this TCR beta chain was determined in a study of beta chain features in type 1 diabetes. The wider study: Cell yields, gender and age were comparable in patients and healthy donors. Study observations and caveats: Diminished insertions and augmented deletions at VDJ junctions characterized type 1 diabetes patients. Shortening of TCRB CDR3s, moderate but significant, appeared in all four CD4+ subsets of Type 1 diabetes patients.

Reverse transcription of all isolated RNA meant that expressed TCRB transcripts were sequenced. Here immunoSEQ multiplex PCR was the method, and the copy in TCRdb shows in-frame clones only, minus some. The sample carries 330,000 or so clones, around 12% recorded once. This clone was counted only a few times. Its specificity is not known. The CDR3 extends over 11 amino acids. Germline assignment: CDR1 MDHEN and CDR2 SYDVKM. The V end was cut by 11 bases, the J end by 9 bases, with 14 bases between. The source of this sequence is a young woman with type 1 diabetes. Sequences were obtained from naive CD4+ T cells from blood. The V call is TRBV28, the J call TRBJ2-1; D gene uncertain. DNA of the CDR3: TGTGCCGCCCTCCAAACGGGTGAGCAGTTCTTC. This codes for CAALQTGEQFF. The whole variable domain, filled in from reference TRBV28 and TRBJ2-1, reads DVKVTQSSRYLVKRTGEKVFLECVQDMDHENMFWYRQDPGLGLRLIYFSYDVKMKEKGDIPEGYSVSREKKERFSLILESASTNQTSMYLCAALQTGEQFFGPGTRLTVL.